This is a list of T cell receptor beta chains from one sample in a study of shared clonotypes between healthy human individuals. Method: immunoSEQ multiplex PCR; TCRdb's copy keeps in-frame clones and lacks some. The table lists approximately 2,300,000 clones, around 90% of them singletons, with 0.37% in the top ten. The sample comprised naive CD4+ T cells from PBMCs. The receptor source for this set is a man in his late teens or twenties in good health. Some clones in this sample may be carry-over from other donors' samples. Each CDR3 is given with its conserved first and last residue. D genes are given only for firm matches.

d_call j_call v_call cdr3_nt cdr3_aa
TRBD2 TRBJ2-1 TRBV6-6 TGTGCCAGCAGTTACTCGACTAGCGGGGGCTATGAGCAGTTCTTC CASSYSTSGGYEQFF
TRBD1 TRBJ1-5 TRBV19 TGTGCCAGCAACAGGGGGTTCAATCAGCCCCAGCATTTT CASNRGFNQPQHF
TRBD1 TRBJ1-1 TRBV5-1 TGCGCCAGCGGGGAATCGCCGGGACAGGGCTACACTGAAGCTTTCTTT CASGESPGQGYTEAFF
. TRBJ1-2 TRBV28 TGTGCCAGCAGTTTACAGGGGTTGAAAGGCGGCTACACCTTC CASSLQGLKGGYTF
. TRBJ1-1 TRBV28 TGTGCCAGCAGTTTATTACGACAGGACACTGAAGCTTTCTTT CASSLLRQDTEAFF
. TRBJ2-1 TRBV12-5 TGTGCTAGTGGTTTGGCCACACCGACAAACCTGGGAAATGAGCAGTTCTTC CASGLATPTNLGNEQFF
. TRBJ1-5 TRBV4-1 TGCGCCAGCAGCCAAGTGGGCAGGGGATTGTCCCAGCATTTT CASSQVGRGLSQHF
TRBD2 TRBJ2-1 TRBV14 TGTGCCAGCAGCCAAGGGGGGTTAGCGGGCTCCTACAATGAGCAGTTCTTC CASSQGGLAGSYNEQFF
TRBD1 TRBJ2-7 TRBV19 TGTGCCAGTAGCACCGGACAGGGGGCGTTCTACGAGCAGTACTTC CASSTGQGAFYEQYF
TRBD1 TRBJ2-7 TRBV5-1 TGCGCCAGCAGCGAAAGACAGGGTACGTCTGTTTACGAGCAGTACTTC CASSERQGTSVYEQYF
TRBD1 TRBJ1-1 TRBV5-1 TGCGCCAGCAGCTTAGAATATTGGACAGGGATGAACACTGAAGCTTTCTTT CASSLEYWTGMNTEAFF